This TCR beta chain was retrieved from a study of T cells in Graves' hyperthyroidism and ophthalmopathy (dated by TCRdb to the late 2010s). As for the study more broadly: Peripheral blood samples were taken at initial diagnosis, before any treatment was given. TCR V-J signatures able to tell the groups apart were searched for in a discovery cohort of some 97 patients, of whom fewer than 45 had Graves' ophthalmopathy and around 56 had stable Graves' hyperthyroidism. Prospective prediction of ophthalmopathy was tested in an independent validation cohort of 18 hyperthyroidism patients and 15 to 17 patients who later progressed to ophthalmopathy. The 100 discovery patients were randomly divided into training and test sets at a 7:3 ratio. Thyroid tissue and blood T-cell repertoires from more than 5 Graves' hyperthyroidism patients were also compared in the study. After sampling, hyperthyroidism patients received methimazole starting at 30 mg daily, and ophthalmopathy patients received high-dose intravenous methylprednisolone. The paper describes TCR Vbeta CDR3 sequencing of about 140 peripheral blood samples, made up of roughly 40 ophthalmopathy patients, 70 to 75 hyperthyroidism patients and roughly 17 progressor patients. The full study reports these points: No statistical method was used to set the sample size in advance, and investigators knew the group allocation. A model built on a 13 V-J signature distinguished ophthalmopathy from stable hyperthyroidism, reaching 85% to 90% sensitivity and about 81% specificity in cross-validation and 80%/75% in testing. Most expanded thyroid clonotypes (frequency above 0.001) were also detected in blood, suggesting blood repertoires may reflect thyroid immune responses. In validation, the model predicted progression to ophthalmopathy a median of roughly 6.5 months before onset, with approximately 70% sensitivity and 72.22% specificity.

The TCR beta CDR3 regions were amplified from the RNA transcripts. The TCR CDR3 was subjected to a first round of RT-PCR using the HTBI primer set and the Qiagen OneStep RT-PCR kit. The libraries were constructed in a second round of multiplex PCR and then size-selected and purified. Libraries were sequenced paired-end with 100 bp reads on an Illumina HiSeq2000. On the study's bioinformatics: SOAPnuke was used to process the raw data, throwing out any read that contained adapters or uncalled bases, had a mean Phred below 15, or lacked an exact constant-primer or identifier match. COPE v1.2.5 was used to merge high-quality paired reads, and clonotypes were defined as unique nucleotide sequences. MiTCR v1.1 was used to align clonotypes to the IMGT TRBV, TRBD and TRBJ reference segments. The analysis included only V-J combinations with a frequency above 0.0001, which together covered approximately 99% of the repertoires. The TCS score was defined as F50 (clonal expansion) divided by E x V (chaos), with BLOSUM62-based TCRdist calculated between CDR3 peptides within each V-J. Welch's t-statistics and random forest reduced around 510 V-J features to around 14, which were used in a naive Bayes classifier (R e1071). TCRdb reprocessing: public reads trimmed at Q25 with fastp, clones called with MiXCR, in-frame beta chains kept. Entries that share a CDR3 protein sequence are merged under the most common genes and DNA. The V and J calls follow TCRdb's processing rather than the paper's. In all, the sample holds about 380,000 distinct CDR3 sequences, and under 20% of those were seen once. Together, the top ten hold around 40% of the sample.

V was cut back by 1 base and J by 7 bases, leaving a gap of 13 bases between them. The CDR3 contains 14 residues, cysteine and phenylalanine counted. Only CDR3 DNA remains: 42 bases, in frame from the first base. CDR1 and CDR2 were assigned from the germline V gene (reference sequence) as SGHAT and FQDESV. As to this clonotype: Its antigen is still unknown. The sample holds no much larger clone one base away, and base qualities are not on file.

Ophthalmopathy patients had moderately to severely active disease, Clinical Activity Score of at least 3, NOSPECS grade of at least 4, and duration under 3 months. The study excluded patients with uncontrolled infections, other autoimmune diseases, pregnancy or lactation. Diagnoses were based on clinical symptoms, serum thyroxine and TRAb, thyroid ultrasound and orbital computed tomography. Ficoll-Paque density gradient centrifugation was used to isolate PBMCs from 10 ml of fresh peripheral blood. Total RNA was extracted with Trizol reagent, and quality was checked on an Agilent 2100 Bioanalyzer. This sequence was found in a man aged 18-30 years with Graves' ophthalmopathy. The rearranged segments are TRBV11-1 and TRBJ1-2, and the D gene may be TRBD1, 5 bases matching. Sequencing input: blood. CDR3 sequence: CASSLEGTMGGYTF. The sequenced DNA is TGTGCCAGCAGCTTAGAAGGGACGATGGGTGGCTACACCTTC. The full variable domain, with segments outside the CDR3 supplied by the reference TRBV11-1 and TRBJ1-2 proteins, appears as EAEVAQSPRYKITEKSQAVAFWCDPISGHATLYWYRQILGQGPELLVQFQDESVVDDSQLPKDRFSAERLKGVDSTLKIQPAELGDSAMYLCASSLEGTMGGYTFGSGTRLTVV.